The 32 T cell receptor beta chains given below trace back to one sample, sequenced in a study of regulatory T cells in long-lasting Graves disease. The TCR beta library used iRepertoire HTBI primers with Arm-PCR amplification of CDR3. TCRdb independently ran MiXCR on the multiplex PCR reads; one entry per CDR3 protein. The table lists around 420,000 distinct CDR3 sequences, 15% to 19% of them singletons, with about a fifth in the top ten. Described time point: newly diagnosed GD, antithyroid drugs for less than 3 months. Isolated PBMC RNA provided the starting material for the TCR library. The sample consisted of peripheral blood mononuclear cells (PBMCs), taken at new diagnosis, from a patient treated with antithyroid drugs. The receptors were sampled from a female donor with Graves disease.

The sample holds many counts of this clonotype. This chain links TRBV27 with TRBJ1-2; D possibly corresponds to TRBD1 (5 bases). Germline CDR1 and CDR2: MNHEY and SMNVEV (reference sequence). Trimming left V 6 bases short and J 4 bases short, with 15 bases between. The CDR3 has 14 amino acids. The CDR3, as DNA: TGTGCCAGCAGCCCAAAGGGGAACCCCTATGGCTACACCTTC. Amino acid sequence: CASSPKGNPYGYTF.

This clonotype was counted ten times or more. The chain joins TRBV7-2 to TRBJ2-7; D is possibly TRBD1 or TRBD2 (5 bases each). The ends were cut back, 6 bases at V and 3 bases at J, with 12 bases in the middle. The CDR3 has 13 residues. CDR1 is SGHTA and CDR2 is FQGNSA in the germline V gene. The CDR3 here is CASRGDGIYEQYF. The CDR3 bases are TGTGCCAGCAGGGGGGACGGAATCTACGAGCAGTACTTC.

The table lists this clonotype with many counts. This chain joins TRBV27 and TRBJ2-7, with D maybe TRBD2 (7 bases). Germline assignment: CDR1 MNHEY and CDR2 SMNVEV (reference sequence). CDR3 length: 15 amino acids. V shed 3 bases and J shed 5 bases, with 17 bases lying between them. The CDR3 sequence is CASSFLPRGQDEQYF. The CDR3 bases are TGTGCCAGCAGTTTCCTCCCGCGGGGGCAGGACGAGCAGTACTTC.

This clonotype has at least ten counts. The J gene is TRBJ1-5, the V gene TRBV28; tentative D call: TRBD1 (5 bases). Germline lookup yields CDR1 MDHEN and CDR2 SYDVKM. V lost 8 bases, J lost 7 bases, and 9 bases lay in between. The CDR3 covers 11 residues. The CDR3 here is CASQRGQPQHF. CDR3 DNA sequence: TGTGCCAGCCAAAGGGGCCAGCCCCAGCATTTT.

This clonotype has more than one count but fewer than ten. The chain combines TRBV6-2 or TRBV6-3 with TRBJ2-5; TRBD2 might be the D (5 bases). V dropped 5 bases and J dropped 4 bases, with 20 bases sitting between them. The CDR3 runs to 16 residues. Germline lookup yields CDR1 MNHEY and CDR2 SVGEGT. Here the CDR3 DNA reads TGTGCCAGCAGTGAAAAAGGCCTCGGGGTGGGAGAGACCCAGTACTTC. Its protein is CASSEKGLGVGETQYF.

There are many counts of this clonotype. The chain has TRBV6-2 or TRBV6-3 and TRBJ1-5; 11 bases match TRBD1. Germline CDR1 and CDR2: MNHEY and SVGEGT. The CDR3 sequence is 18 residues long. With 1 base clipped from V and 4 bases from J, the junction kept 9 bases outside the gene matches. CDR3 amino acids: CASSYLFSGQGANQPQHF. The DNA of the CDR3 is TGTGCCAGCAGTTACTTGTTTTCCGGACAGGGGGCGAATCAGCCCCAGCATTTT.

This clonotype was observed at least ten times. The chain combines TRBV18 with TRBJ2-1; D is unclear. The CDR3 extends over 13 amino acids. Germline-derived CDR1 and CDR2 are KGHSH and LQKENI. The V gene lost 0 bases and the J gene lost 8 bases, with 8 bases spanning the gap. The CDR3 is CASSPPLGDEQFF. Written as DNA, the CDR3 is TGTGCCAGCTCACCACCCCTAGGTGATGAGCAGTTCTTC.

J is TRBJ1-2 and V is TRBV12-5; possibly TRBD1 for D (6 bases). The CDR3 has 13 amino acids. Germline V gene lookup returns CDR1 LGHNT and CDR2 FRNRAP. The germline V and J ends were trimmed by 7 bases and 4 bases, with 13 bases remaining between them. The CDR3 here is CASALGQLYGYTF. The CDR3 nucleotides are TGTGCTAGTGCTCTCGGACAGCTCTATGGCTACACCTTC.

This clonotype was observed at least ten times. The chain combines TRBV9 with TRBJ1-6; 10 bases align to TRBD1. With V trimmed by 4 bases and J by 9 bases, 7 bases remained unmatched. CDR3 length: 15 amino acids. In germline, CDR1 is SGDLS, CDR2 YYNGEE. The CDR3 DNA reads TGTGCCAGCAGCAACGCCGGGACAGGGGTTTCACCCCTCCACTTT. Amino acid sequence: CASSNAGTGVSPLHF.

This clonotype was seen ten or more times. The CDR3 DNA follows: TGTGCCAGCAGCTCGAGGTTAGCTAGCGGGAGTTGGGATGAGCAGTTCTTC. It yields the protein CASSSRLASGSWDEQFF. The chain couples TRBV11-2 to TRBJ2-1; 10 bases agree with TRBD2. Germline lookup yields CDR1 SGHAT and CDR2 FQNNGV. Trimming removed 4 bases from V and 8 bases from J; junction bases left unmatched: 14. The CDR3 contains 17 residues.

This clonotype was counted at least ten times. The V and J genes are TRBV6-1 and TRBJ2-1; 9 nucleotides agree with TRBD2. Per the germline V gene, CDR1 is MNHNS and CDR2 is SASEGT. Trimming at V came to 5 bases and at J to 0 bases, leaving 8 bases not matched to a gene. The CDR3 has 17 residues. The CDR3 DNA reads as TGTGCCAGCAGTATAAGCGGGGGGACTTTCTCCTACAATGAGCAGTTCTTC. Translation gives CASSISGGTFSYNEQFF.

This clonotype was recorded at least ten times. The rearrangement uses TRBV27 and TRBJ1-2; possibly TRBD1 for D (6 bases). CDR3 length equals 14 residues. Germline-derived CDR1 and CDR2 are MNHEY and SMNVEV (reference sequence). Trimming removed 3 bases from V and 3 bases from J, with 11 bases in between. The CDR3 coding sequence is TGTGCCAGCAGTTTCGGCAGGGGAGACTATGGCTACACCTTC. Residues: CASSFGRGDYGYTF.

Notes on this clonotype: With a far larger clone one base away, a read error is the likely cause. The chain carries TRBV2 and TRBJ2-3; TRBD2 matches at 8 bases. The J call is doubtful: the DNA matches TRBJ2-1 better. The CDR3 is made up of 14 amino acids. Per the germline V gene, CDR1 is SNHLY and CDR2 is FYNNEI. The CDR3, as DNA: TGTGCCAGCAGTAGAATAGCGGGGAACTACGAGCAGTTCTTC. Translated, it gives CASSRIAGNYEQFF.

The table lists this clonotype with many counts. The chain carries TRBV9 and TRBJ2-1; 11 nucleotides line up with TRBD2. The germline CDR1 and CDR2 sequences are SGDLS and YYNGEE. This CDR3 has 16 residues. The V gene end was trimmed by 4 bases and the J gene end by 9 bases; junction bases not matched to a gene: 12. The CDR3 loop is CASSPISSGRFGEQFF. The CDR3, as DNA: TGTGCCAGCAGCCCCATCTCTAGCGGGAGGTTTGGTGAGCAGTTCTTC.

This clonotype was seen a handful of times. CDR3 coding DNA: TGTGCCAGCAGTTTAAATGGGGGGGCAGGGGAAAAACTGTTTTTT. Protein sequence: CASSLNGGAGEKLFF. The J gene is TRBJ1-4, the V gene TRBV12-3 or TRBV12-4, with a tentative D call TRBD1 (6 bases). The ends were cut back, 2 bases at V and 8 bases at J, with 15 bases in the middle. There are 15 residues in the CDR3.

This clonotype has a count of ten or more. The chain couples TRBV5-1 to TRBJ2-4; the D is unclear. This CDR3 spans 15 amino acids. Germline loops: CDR1 SGHRS, CDR2 YFSETQ. V was shortened by 1 base and J by 4 bases, with 12 bases between the two germline ends. This CDR3 reads CASSLSQAEKNIQYF. For the CDR3, the DNA is TGCGCCAGCAGCTTGTCGCAGGCTGAGAAAAACATTCAGTACTTC.

V gene TRBV9 combines with J gene TRBJ2-1; D uncertain. CDR1 is SGDLS, CDR2 YYNGEE, per germline. The length of the CDR3 is 14 residues. Trimming pared 3 bases from V and 1 base from J, leaving 8 bases between. CDR3 in amino acids: CASSGPNSYNEQFF. The CDR3 nucleotides are TGTGCCAGCAGCGGCCCAAATTCCTACAATGAGCAGTTCTTC.

V is TRBV19 and J is TRBJ1-1, with no clear D. Germline V gene data show CDR1 as LNHDA and CDR2 as SQIVND (reference sequence). V lost 7 bases, J lost 10 bases, and 16 bases lay in between. The CDR3 has 12 amino acids. CDR3 amino acids: CASTPPSPGAFF. The CDR3 DNA is TGTGCCAGTACCCCCCCCTCTCCGGGAGCTTTCTTT.

V usage is TRBV5-6 and J usage is TRBJ2-7; D might be TRBD1 (5 bases). The CDR3 runs 13 residues. V lost 0 bases to trimming and J lost 4 bases, with 8 bases between them. Looked up from germline, CDR1 is SGHDT and CDR2 is YYEEEE. The CDR3 is CASSLVTAYEQYF. CDR3 coding DNA: TGTGCCAGCAGCTTGGTGACAGCGTACGAGCAGTACTTC.

This clonotype was picked up many times. The chain uses TRBV12-3 or TRBV12-4 and TRBJ2-7; 8 positions agree with TRBD1. The CDR3 contains 15 residues. With 5 bases clipped from V and 7 bases from J, the junction kept 13 bases outside the gene matches. The CDR3 protein is CASSPRQGSLGEQYF. As DNA, the CDR3 is TGTGCCAGCAGTCCCAGACAGGGGAGTTTGGGAGAGCAGTACTTC.

This clonotype was seen repeatedly, ten times or more. The gene calls are TRBV20-1 and TRBJ2-7, with D tentatively TRBD1 or TRBD2 (7 bases each). CDR1 DFQATT and CDR2 SNEGSKA come from the germline V gene (reference sequence). Trimming shortened V by 3 bases and J by 0 bases, and 15 bases separated the two germline ends. The CDR3 runs to 15 residues. This CDR3 is CSASRGGASSYEQYF. CDR3 in DNA: TGCAGTGCTAGCAGGGGGGGAGCTAGCTCCTACGAGCAGTACTTC.

This clonotype was seen a handful of times. This sequence joins TRBV13 and TRBJ1-5; no definite D call. The germline gives CDR1 PRHDT, CDR2 FYEKMQ (reference sequence). The CDR3 is 14 residues long. Between the trimmed V and J ends, which lost 5 bases and 4 bases, there was a span of 12 bases. DNA of the CDR3: TGTGCCAGCAGCCCGTCAGGTAGGAATCAGCCCCAGCATTTT. Its translation: CASSPSGRNQPQHF.

The chain uses TRBV20-1 and TRBJ2-7, with a tentative D call TRBD2 (6 bases). The V and J ends lost 6 bases and 2 bases respectively, with 14 bases between them. Germline V lookup: CDR1 DFQATT, CDR2 SNEGSKA (reference sequence). This CDR3 region has 13 residues. The CDR3 nucleotides read TGCAGTGCCAGGGACTTTCAGACCTACGAGCAGTACTTC. Encoded protein: CSARDFQTYEQYF.

This clonotype has a count of ten or more. The gene calls are TRBV20-1 and TRBJ2-5; no reliable D call. This CDR3 comprises 12 residues. In germline, CDR1 is DFQATT, CDR2 SNEGSKA (reference sequence). V shed 1 base and J shed 5 bases, with 8 bases lying between them. CDR3 residues: CSARVGFETQYF. CDR3 in DNA: TGCAGTGCTAGAGTGGGGTTCGAGACCCAGTACTTC.

This clonotype was counted many times. In DNA, the CDR3 is TGTGCCAGCAGCCGACGGGTCGCCGCAAATCAGCCCCAGCATTTT. Its protein is CASSRRVAANQPQHF. V is TRBV7-2 and J is TRBJ1-5; no firm D call. This CDR3 comprises 15 residues. Per the germline V gene, CDR1 is SGHTA and CDR2 is FQGNSA. Trimming stripped 5 bases from V and 4 bases from J, with 15 bases between.

In this sample, this clonotype turned up many times. V gene TRBV20-1 combines with J gene TRBJ1-1, with D unresolved. The CDR3 runs to 15 residues. V was pared by 6 bases and J by 0 bases, with 17 bases between. The V gene's germline CDR1 is DFQATT and CDR2 SNEGSKA (reference sequence). The CDR3 sequence: CSARVGLGMNTEAFF. CDR3 coding DNA: TGCAGTGCCCGAGTGGGGTTGGGCATGAACACTGAAGCTTTCTTT.

This clonotype was detected ten times or more. The chain employs TRBV11-2 and TRBJ2-5, with a possible D match to TRBD2 (6 bases). CDR3 length: 15 amino acids. V gave up 7 bases and J gave up 2 bases, with 17 bases separating them. Germline CDR1 and CDR2: SGHAT and FQNNGV. CDR3 region: CASTYLAKTQETQYF. The DNA for the CDR3 is TGTGCCAGCACATATCTAGCGAAAACTCAAGAGACCCAGTACTTC.

The CDR3 loop reads CASSQGIRSSYNSPLHF. Written as DNA, the CDR3 is TGCGCCAGCAGCCAAGGAATACGGAGCTCCTATAATTCACCCCTCCACTTT. This sequence joins TRBV4-1 and TRBJ1-6; D gene uncertain. V lost 1 base and J lost 0, with 10 bases in between. CDR3 length equals 17 residues. The germline CDR1 and CDR2 sequences are MGHRA and YSYEKL.

This clonotype was seen at least ten times. The chain joins TRBV18 to TRBJ2-7; D is possibly TRBD1 or TRBD2 (5 bases each). The CDR3 is made up of 12 amino acids. The germline V and J ends were trimmed by 2 bases and 7 bases, with 9 bases remaining between them. Germline V gene data show CDR1 as KGHSH and CDR2 as LQKENI. This CDR3 reads CASSPGTGEQYF. In nucleotides, the CDR3 is TGTGCCAGCTCACCAGGGACGGGAGAGCAGTACTTC. Using reference TRBV18 and TRBJ2-7 for the parts outside the CDR3, the full variable domain is NAGVMQNPRHLVRRRGQEARLRCSPMKGHSHVYWYRQLPEEGLKFMVYLQKENIIDESGMPKERFSAEFPKEGPSILRIQQVVRGDSAAYFCASSPGTGEQYFGPGTRLTVT.

This clonotype was picked up many times. Mismatch with germline at one junction end may stem from a read error. CDR3 coding DNA: TGTGCCAGCAGCCGGATCATGAACGCTGAAGCTTTCTTT. It is translated as CASSRIMNAEAFF. The J gene is TRBJ1-1, the V gene TRBV28; no clear D. The V gene's germline CDR1 is MDHEN and CDR2 SYDVKM. The CDR3 has 13 residues.

This clonotype was found many times. The J gene is TRBJ2-3, the V gene TRBV5-6; weak D call: TRBD2 (6 bases). V lost 6 bases to trimming and J lost 4 bases, with 9 bases between them. The CDR3 contains 12 residues. The germline V gene has CDR1 SGHDT and CDR2 YYEEEE. The CDR3 is CASNREPDTQYF. CDR3 coding DNA: TGTGCCAGCAACCGGGAGCCAGATACGCAGTATTTT.

This clonotype occurred many times. J is TRBJ2-5 and V is TRBV12-3 or TRBV12-4; D might be TRBD2 (5 bases). This CDR3 contains 14 residues. V was pared by 6 bases and J by 7 bases, with 18 bases between. In nucleotides, the CDR3 is TGTGCCAGCAGCTCACGGACCGCCGGAGGGACCCAGTACTTC. This translates into CASSSRTAGGTQYF.